This entry lists 25 T cell receptor beta chains sequenced from one sample in a study of T cells in Graves' hyperthyroidism and ophthalmopathy. From RNA transcripts, TCR beta CDR3 regions were amplified. A set of HTBI primers served as the primers for a first-round RT-PCR of the TCR CDR3. TCRdb reanalysed the multiplex PCR reads using MiXCR and keeps one entry per CDR3 protein. The sample yields fewer than 650,000 distinct CDR3 sequences, 40% to 55% seen once. Specimen: peripheral blood or thyroid tissue (not recorded which). All receptors derive from an adult woman with Graves' disease, either hyperthyroidism or ophthalmopathy (not recorded which).

This clonotype was seen only a few times. The rearrangement joins TRBV2 to TRBJ1-2; 9 nucleotides agree with TRBD1. CDR3 length equals 12 residues. Germline values: CDR1 SNHLY, CDR2 FYNNEI. V was pared by 9 bases and J by 6 bases, with 5 bases of the junction left unmatched. The CDR3 protein is CARRQGDDGYTF. CDR3 nucleotides: TGTGCCAGGAGACAGGGGGACGATGGCTACACCTTC.

Ten or more counts support this clonotype. The chain combines TRBV19 with TRBJ1-5; 8 positions agree with TRBD1. CDR3 length equals 15 residues. J lost 4 bases, V lost 3 bases, and 5 bases had no gene match. Looked up from germline, CDR1 is LNHDA and CDR2 is SQIVND (reference sequence). CDR3 bases: TGTGCCAGTAGTATTTTCCGGGACAGGAATCAGCCCCAGCATTTT. Its protein product is CASSIFRDRNQPQHF.

In its sample, this clonotype was seen once. The conserved phenylalanine or tryptophan normally closing the CDR3 is absent here, so this likely arose from a read error. The limits of the CDR3 on the DNA are not certain, so only TCRdb's listed CDR3 is given. V and J are TRBV10-3 and TRBJ1-2. Germline CDR1 is ENHRY and CDR2 is SYGVKD. A total of 8 residues make up the CDR3, ends included. CDR3 in amino acids: CAISGLPT.

V usage is TRBV7-9 and J usage is TRBJ2-2; unclear D gene. Deletions cut 6 bases from V and 0 bases from J, with 8 bases between. This CDR3 contains 14 residues. CDR1 SEHNR and CDR2 FQNEAQ come from the germline V gene (reference sequence). The CDR3 DNA reads TGTGCCAGCAGTGGACGGGCGAACACCGGGGAGCTGTTTTTT. Translated, it gives CASSGRANTGELFF.

This clonotype was recorded a few times. This chain connects TRBV20-1 to TRBJ1-1, with D tentatively TRBD1 (5 bases). V shed 0 bases and J shed 1 base, with 9 bases lying between them. CDR1 DFQATT and CDR2 SNEGSKA come from the germline V gene (reference sequence). This CDR3 comprises 14 residues. The CDR3 reads CSARDRVRNTEAFF. The CDR3 bases are TGCAGTGCTAGAGACAGGGTCAGGAACACTGAAGCTTTCTTT.

The V call is TRBV10-3, the J call TRBJ1-5; TRBD1 matches at 7 bases. Trimming removed 0 bases from V and 7 bases from J; junction bases left unmatched: 6. The CDR3 consists of 15 residues. Looked up from germline, CDR1 is ENHRY and CDR2 is SYGVKD. CDR3 DNA sequence: TGTGCCATCAGTGAGTCGGCAGGGGGTCGGCAGCCCCAGCATTTT. It specifies CAISESAGGRQPQHF.

As to this clonotype: Germline is not matched at one junction end, which may reflect a read error. The rearrangement uses TRBV7-9 and TRBJ2-7, with TRBD2 matching 7 bases. From germline, CDR1 is SEHNR and CDR2 FQNEAQ (reference sequence). The CDR3 is 14 amino acids. CDR3 amino acids: CASSRTRELGEQYF. The CDR3 DNA is TGCGCCAGCAGCCGAACGCGGGAGCTCGGCGAGCAGTACTTC.

This rearrangement joins TRBV29-1 to TRBJ2-7; 7 bases agree with TRBD1. Germline loops: CDR1 SQVTM, CDR2 ANQGSEA. The CDR3 sequence is 11 residues long. CDR3 in DNA: TGCAGTGGGGGACAGCACTACGAGCAGTACTTC. Its translation: CSGGQHYEQYF.

This clonotype appeared a few times. J is TRBJ1-1 and V is TRBV5-1; no clear D gene. Deletions cut 3 bases from V and 1 base from J, with 7 bases between. The CDR3 extends over 13 amino acids. Per germline, CDR1 SGHRS and CDR2 YFSETQ. The chain's CDR3 is CASSSWENTEAFF. CDR3 nucleotide sequence: TGCGCCAGCAGCTCCTGGGAGAACACTGAAGCTTTCTTT. The complete variable domain, with remaining parts taken from reference TRBV5-1 and TRBJ1-1, reads KAGVTQTPRYLIKTRGQQVTLSCSPISGHRSVSWYQQTPGQGLQFLFEYFSETQRNKGNFPGRFSGRQFSNSRSEMNVSTLELGDSALYLCASSSWENTEAFFGQGTRLTVV.

This clonotype was counted at least ten times. V gene TRBV12-3 or TRBV12-4 combines with J gene TRBJ1-1; a possible D gene is TRBD1 (6 bases). V was clipped by 5 bases and J by 0 bases, with 13 bases between them. This CDR3 has 15 amino acids. DNA for the CDR3: TGTGCCAGCAGTCCAACCAGGGGCATGAACACTGAAGCTTTCTTT. Translating it yields CASSPTRGMNTEAFF.

The gene calls are TRBV29-1 and TRBJ2-1; D may be TRBD1 (5 bases). V lost 1 base, J lost 4 bases, and 8 bases lay in between. CDR3 length equals 13 residues. Germline loops: CDR1 SQVTM, CDR2 ANQGSEA. In nucleotides, the CDR3 is TGCAGCGTTGAAGGTGACAGATACAATGAGCAGTTCTTC. Amino acids: CSVEGDRYNEQFF.

The table lists this clonotype with many counts. This chain connects TRBV6-1 to TRBJ2-5; the D gene could be TRBD1 or TRBD2 (5 bases each). V lost 7 bases, J lost 5 bases, and 14 bases lay in between. CDR1 is MNHNS and CDR2 is SASEGT in the germline V gene. The length of the CDR3 is 13 residues. The CDR3 DNA follows: TGTGCCAGCATACGACAGAGGGCGGAGACCCAGTACTTC. Translation: CASIRQRAETQYF.

The sample holds many counts of this clonotype. V usage is TRBV7-2 and J usage is TRBJ1-1, with 9 bases fitting TRBD1. The ends lost 6 bases at V and 5 bases at J; junction bases unmatched: 7. The CDR3 runs 14 residues. Germline CDR1 SGHTA, CDR2 FQGNSA. The CDR3 DNA reads as TGTGCCAGCAGAAAGGGACAGGGAGCTACTGAAGCTTTCTTT. Translating gives CASRKGQGATEAFF.

At least ten counts were recorded for this clonotype. V and J are TRBV15 and TRBJ2-2; 8 bases are a match to TRBD2. Germline trimming cut 2 bases from V and 2 bases from J; bases unmatched to any gene: 10. Per the germline V gene, CDR1 is LNHNV and CDR2 is YYDKDF (reference sequence). The CDR3 is 18 residues long. The CDR3 loop is CATSRNWNGRANTGELFF. The DNA for the CDR3 is TGTGCCACCAGCAGAAATTGGAACGGGAGGGCAAACACCGGGGAGCTGTTTTTT.

The rearrangement uses TRBV2 and TRBJ2-7; TRBD2 might be the D (5 bases). V lost 11 bases and J 0 bases, leaving 11 bases between the germline ends. Germline V lookup: CDR1 SNHLY, CDR2 FYNNEI. The CDR3 runs to 12 residues. As DNA, the CDR3 is TGTGCCGTCCCGGCGGGCTCCTACGAGCAGTACTTC. Protein sequence: CAVPAGSYEQYF.

This clonotype has at least ten counts. The gene calls are TRBV11-2 and TRBJ1-4, with D uncertain. Per germline, CDR1 SGHAT and CDR2 FQNNGV. The V end was cut by 4 bases, the J end by 5 bases, with 14 bases between. This CDR3 has 15 residues. CDR3 sequence: CASSSPRGSNEKLFF. The CDR3 DNA is TGTGCCAGCAGCTCCCCGCGTGGCTCCAATGAAAAACTGTTTTTT. Complete variable domain (other parts from reference TRBV11-2 and TRBJ1-4): EAGVAQSPRYKIIEKRQSVAFWCNPISGHATLYWYQQILGQGPKLLIQFQNNGVVDDSQLPKDRFSAERLKGVDSTLKIQPAKLEDSAVYLCASSSPRGSNEKLFFGSGTQLSVL.

V gene TRBV10-3 combines with J gene TRBJ1-1; D gene unclear. The CDR3 sequence is 13 residues long. CDR1 ENHRY and CDR2 SYGVKD come from the germline V gene. The V and J ends lost 10 bases and 0 bases respectively, with 12 bases between them. In DNA form, the CDR3 reads TGTGCCAGCCTAGAGACTATGAACACTGAAGCTTTCTTT. This sequence encodes CASLETMNTEAFF.

The chain links TRBV25-1 to TRBJ2-5; 9 bases fit TRBD2. V trimming: 0 bases; J trimming: 0 bases; junction bases outside the gene matches: 8. Germline values: CDR1 MGHDK, CDR2 SYGVNS. This CDR3 region has 18 residues. Written as DNA, the CDR3 is TGTGCCAGCAGTGAATATAGGTTGGCTAGCGGGAACCAAGAGACCCAGTACTTC. Protein sequence: CASSEYRLASGNQETQYF.

This clonotype showed up many times. The J gene is TRBJ1-5, the V gene TRBV6-5, with D maybe TRBD1 (5 bases). The CDR3 sequence is 14 residues long. Germline CDR1 and CDR2: MNHEY and SVGAGI. V was trimmed by 0 bases and J by 3 bases, leaving 6 bases between them. CDR3 sequence (DNA): TGTGCCAGCAGTTACTCGGGACCCAATCAGCCCCAGCATTTT. This encodes CASSYSGPNQPQHF.

There are many counts of this clonotype. The rearrangement links TRBV7-2 to TRBJ1-4, with D unresolved. Germline V gene data show CDR1 as SGHTA and CDR2 as FQGNSA. The V end was cut by 3 bases, the J end by 0 bases, with 11 bases between. This CDR3 spans 16 amino acids. CDR3 loop: CASSFVNGATNEKLFF. The CDR3 DNA reads TGTGCCAGCAGCTTCGTGAACGGAGCAACTAATGAAAAACTGTTTTTT.

J is TRBJ2-2 and V is TRBV28; D is perhaps TRBD2 (5 bases). V was cut by 5 bases and J by 4 bases, with 8 bases left in between. From germline, CDR1 is MDHEN and CDR2 SYDVKM. The CDR3 is 13 amino acids. CDR3 sequence reads: CASSKRGTGELFF. The CDR3 DNA reads TGTGCCAGCAGTAAACGGGGCACCGGGGAGCTGTTTTTT. Full variable domain (outside the CDR3, taken from reference TRBV28 and TRBJ2-2): DVKVTQSSRYLVKRTGEKVFLECVQDMDHENMFWYRQDPGLGLRLIYFSYDVKMKEKGDIPEGYSVSREKKERFSLILESASTNQTSMYLCASSKRGTGELFFGEGSRLTVL.

This clonotype occurred a few times. This sequence joins TRBV20-1 and TRBJ2-5; unclear D gene. The germline CDR1 and CDR2 sequences are DFQATT and SNEGSKA (reference sequence). The CDR3 extends over 12 amino acids. V was trimmed by 6 bases and J by 4 bases, leaving 12 bases between them. The DNA of the CDR3 is TGCAGTGCCAGCTCACCACGAGAGACCCAGTACTTC. It codes for CSASSPRETQYF.

This chain links TRBV9 with TRBJ2-7; TRBD2 agrees at 7 bases. Looked up from germline, CDR1 is SGDLS and CDR2 is YYNGEE. Unmatched junction bases numbered 22, after V lost 3 bases and J lost 7 bases. The CDR3 covers 18 residues. The CDR3 bases are TGTGCCAGCAGCGCAGGTTTATGGCCTAGCGGAATTCCCTTGGAGCAGTACTTC. Protein sequence: CASSAGLWPSGIPLEQYF. The full variable domain, in which reference TRBV9 and TRBJ2-7 provide the parts outside the CDR3, is DSGVTQTPKHLITATGQRVTLRCSPRSGDLSVYWYQQSLDQGLQFLIQYYNGEERAKGNILERFSAQQFPDLHSELNLSSLELGDSALYFCASSAGLWPSGIPLEQYFGPGTRLTVT.

In its sample, this clonotype was seen once. The chain joins TRBV7-2 to TRBJ2-5; TRBD1 might be the D (7 bases). V was clipped by 5 bases and J by 5 bases, with 15 bases between them. The CDR3 is made up of 14 amino acids. The germline gives CDR1 SGHTA, CDR2 FQGNSA. The CDR3 loop reads CASSRRQGLETQYF. The CDR3, as DNA: TGTGCCAGCAGCCGGAGACAGGGACTCGAGACCCAGTACTTC.

The rearrangement uses TRBV6-6 and TRBJ1-1; a possible D gene is TRBD1 (6 bases). Trimming left V 6 bases short and J 11 bases short, with 19 bases between. Germline V gene data show CDR1 as MNHNY and CDR2 as SVGAGI (reference sequence). The CDR3 runs to 13 residues. CDR3 region: CASRPGGWGGAFF. The CDR3 DNA follows: TGTGCCAGCAGACCCGGGGGCTGGGGAGGGGCTTTCTTT.